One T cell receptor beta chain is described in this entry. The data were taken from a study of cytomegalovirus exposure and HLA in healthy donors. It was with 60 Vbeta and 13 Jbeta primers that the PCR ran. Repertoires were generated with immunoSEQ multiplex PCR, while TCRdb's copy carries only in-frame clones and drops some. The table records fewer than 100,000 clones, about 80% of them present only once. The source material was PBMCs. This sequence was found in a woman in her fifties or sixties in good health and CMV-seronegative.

The CDR3 DNA sequence: TGTGCCTGGAGTGGACTAGCGGGAGGGAACACTCCCTACGAGCAGTACTTC. Translation: CAWSGLAGGNTPYEQYF. The chain combines TRBV30 with TRBJ2-7, with TRBD2 matching 14 bases. The germline CDR1 and CDR2 sequences are GTSNPN and SVGIG (reference sequence). CDR3 size: 17 residues. After removal of 1 base from V and 2 bases from J, the junction contained 7 bases not matched to a gene.